This T cell receptor (beta chain) was found in a study of T cell clonality in common variable immunodeficiency. Only in-frame clones appear in the TCRdb table, and some are missing; sequencing was by immunoSEQ multiplex PCR. This sample has 30,000 to 40,000 clones, each found more than once. This clone was recorded a few times. Its target is not known. With the read ending 3 residues before the CDR3 end, the germline J gene is used to fill in that end. Overall study results and limits: In common variable immunodeficiency, TCR beta chains reportedly carried fewer deletions and N-nucleotide insertions. CVID patient heterogeneity limited repertoire-clinical complication correlations.

Reduced serum IgG, IgA and/or IgM plus specific antibody deficiency defined CVID. Aged about 8 to 64 years, CVID subjects averaged about 40 years old. Blood samples were heparinized, about 4.5 to 8 ml per donor. The CDR3 is 14 residues long. V dropped 1 base and J dropped 9; count of bases not matched to a gene: 5. Germline CDR1 GTSNPN, CDR2 SVGIG (reference sequence). Input material: peripheral blood mononuclear cells. The clonotype originates from a human donor with common variable immunodeficiency. J is TRBJ1-6 and V is TRBV30; the match to TRBD1 covers 8 bases. CDR3 DNA (partial): TGTGCCTGGAGTGGATTCAGGGGGCTTTCACCC. Translation: CAWSGFRGLSP. The whole CDR3 protein reads CAWSGFRGLSPLHF.